This T cell receptor beta chain is from a study of blood T cell repertoires in COVID-19. The overall study: Specimens from acute and convalescent COVID-19 originated in the United States, Italy and Spain. In each case, the material was cDNA or gDNA derived from T cells, B-cell-depleted T cells, or PBMCs.

The CDR3 runs 11 residues. CDR1 is MNHEY and CDR2 is SVGAGI in the germline V gene. Trimming removed 6 bases from V and 10 bases from J, with 10 bases in between. This clone was seen just once. Authors' processing steps: Researchers report that nucleated cell counts were estimated from reference gene primer amplification. Sequenced by immunoSEQ multiplex PCR; TCRdb stores in-frame clones only, minus some. V, J and clone size reflect that table, while D and trimming were determined from the DNA. The sample shows about 270,000 clones, around four fifths of them seen only once. This sequence was found in a man older than 75 with acute or convalescent COVID-19. The sample consisted of peripheral blood. This chain connects TRBV6-5 to TRBJ2-1, with unresolved D. CDR3 sequence: CASSSWPEQFF. CDR3 in DNA: TGTGCCAGCAGCTCTTGGCCCGAGCAGTTCTTC.